This record concerns one TCR beta chain sequence. Its cognate antigen is unknown. TCRdb passed the reads through MiXCR, listing each CDR3 protein once. Here the sample spans just under 500,000 distinct CDR3 sequences, roughly a third being singletons. The data were obtained in a study of T cell repertoires in cytomegalovirus infection. The wider study: Matching HLA type, along with CMV infection, was indicated by public TCR beta signatures.

The CDR3 has 17 amino acids. J gave up 6 bases and V 5 bases, and 12 bases lay outside the gene matches. The germline V gene encodes CDR1 SEHNR and CDR2 FQNEAQ (reference sequence). This sequence joins TRBV7-9 and TRBJ2-5; 13 nucleotides line up with TRBD2. The source material was cultured PBMCs, sampled from culture after CMV antigen stimulation. The receptor was derived from a human donor in good health (CMV status not recorded). Some clones in this sample may be carry-over from other donors' samples. CDR3 DNA: TGTGCCAGCAGCCGTACTAGCGGGAGGGACCTTATACAGACCCAGTACTTC. Its protein is CASSRTSGRDLIQTQYF.